This TCR beta chain appears in the sequencing data of a study of radiotherapy plus CTLA-4 blockade in lung cancer. Study-level information: Patients showed objective responses in roughly 18% of cases and disease control in about 30%. Overall study findings and caveats: Dynamics of early blood T cell clones, together with interferon-beta, were reportedly the best predictors of response. Blood TCR clones of tumor origin expanded after radiotherapy plus ipilimumab.

Sequenced by immunoSEQ multiplex PCR; TCRdb stores in-frame clones only, minus some. The sample has 80,000 to 95,000 clones, around 83% seen once. Concerning this clone: The antigen remains undetermined.

Patients in the study, people with chemo-refractory metastatic non-small-cell lung cancer, received focal radiation plus ipilimumab CTLA-4 blockade. Germline lookup yields CDR1 SNHLY and CDR2 FYNNEI. V was trimmed by 2 bases and J by 7 bases, leaving 9 bases between them. The CDR3 contains 13 residues. The receptor comes from a human donor with non-small cell lung cancer that progressed on radiotherapy plus ipilimumab. This sample comprised peripheral blood, obtained from a patient treated with radiotherapy plus ipilimumab. The chain combines TRBV2 with TRBJ2-1, with D unclear. Written as DNA, the CDR3 is TGTGCCAGCAGTGAACAAGGAATGAATGAGCAGTTCTTC. Amino acids: CASSEQGMNEQFF.